This note documents a single T cell receptor (beta chain) sequence. CDR1 and CDR2 from the germline V gene are ENHRY and SYGVKD. CDR3 length: 14 amino acids. With 6 bases clipped from V and 2 bases from J, the junction kept 4 bases outside the gene matches. This specimen belongs to a study of blood T cell repertoires in COVID-19. In the study overall: Samples of COVID-19 (acute and convalescent) were obtained from the United States, Italy and Spain. Sources were T cells, B-cell-depleted T cells, or PBMCs; the material itself was cDNA or gDNA.

As handled by the study authors: Estimates of nucleated cell counts were drawn from the amplification of reference gene primers. Method: immunoSEQ multiplex PCR; TCRdb's copy keeps in-frame clones and lacks some. The V and J calls and clone size are taken from that table; D and trimming were inferred from the DNA. Among 90,000 to 120,000 clones, more than 80% were seen once, and the ten largest hold approximately 27%. The source material was peripheral blood. The chain joins TRBV10-3 to TRBJ2-3, with TRBD2 identical over 8 bases. The clonotype originates from a man aged 60 to 69 with acute or convalescent COVID-19. CDR3 bases: TGTGCCATCAGCCAACTAGCGGTCACAGATACGCAGTATTTT. Its protein product is CAISQLAVTDTQYF.